This passage covers 8 T cell receptor beta chains from one sample sequenced in a study of cytomegalovirus exposure and HLA in healthy donors. Researchers ran the PCR with 60 Vbeta and 13 Jbeta primers. TCRdb keeps only in-frame clones here, not all; method: immunoSEQ multiplex PCR. The sample yields roughly 180,000 clones, roughly 80% seen once. The sample was PBMCs. All receptors derive from a woman aged 35 to 49 in good health and CMV-seropositive.

The CDR3 here is CASSLGGVRNEKLFF. In DNA, the CDR3 is TGTGCCAGCAGTCTCGGCGGGGTACGGAATGAAAAACTGTTTTTT. This rearrangement joins TRBV28 to TRBJ1-4; D is ambiguous. CDR3 length: 15 residues. Germline values: CDR1 MDHEN, CDR2 SYDVKM. V lost 5 bases, J lost 5 bases, and 15 bases lay in between.

The chain is built from TRBV12-1 and TRBJ2-7; the D call in the table, TRBD2, was not verified against the DNA. TRBV12-1 is shown as a pseudogene. The CDR3 loop spans 19 amino acids. The CDR3 coding sequence is TGTGCCAGCAGCGGTAAACTAGCGGGAGGTCCCTCGGGCTCCTACGAGCAGTACTTC. Protein sequence: CASSGKLAGGPSGSYEQYF.

This sequence joins TRBV5-1 and TRBJ2-6, with 7 positions matching TRBD2. J lost 1 base, V lost 6 bases, and 4 bases had no gene match. CDR3 size: 15 residues. Germline CDR1 reads SGHRS; CDR2 reads YFSETQ. CDR3 sequence (DNA): TGCGCCAGCACCCCCGGGGGGTCTGGGGCCAACGTCCTGACTTTC. Translation gives CASTPGGSGANVLTF.

Comments on this clone: Other DNA sequences of this sample code for an identical CDR3. J is TRBJ2-5 and V is TRBV6-1, with D possibly matching TRBD1 (6 bases). Trimming removed 6 bases at V and 1 base at J, with 15 bases between. The CDR3 extends over 15 amino acids. CDR1 MNHNS and CDR2 SASEGT come from the germline V gene. The CDR3 DNA sequence: TGTGCCAGCAGCCAAACACAGGGTTCCCAAGAGACCCAGTACTTC. Its protein product is CASSQTQGSQETQYF.

The chain employs TRBV7-8 and TRBJ2-4, with a tentative D call TRBD1 (5 bases). The CDR3 is 16 amino acids. From germline, CDR1 is SGHVS and CDR2 FQNEAQ. V was clipped by 0 bases and J by 3 bases, with 12 bases between them. The CDR3 here is CASSLAGDSGKNIQYF. The CDR3 bases are TGTGCCAGCAGCTTAGCAGGGGATTCGGGCAAAAACATTCAGTACTTC.

As regards this clone: The junction and the germline gene differ at one end; a read error may be behind it. V is TRBV7-7 and J is TRBJ2-5; TRBD2 aligns across 7 bases. The germline V gene encodes CDR1 SSHAT and CDR2 FNYEAQ (reference sequence). CDR3 length: 15 residues. The CDR3, as DNA: TGTGCTAGCAGCTTAAACCCTAGCGGCCAAGAGACCCAGTACTTC. Protein: CASSLNPSGQETQYF.

There are a few counts of this clone. V usage is TRBV4-1 and J usage is TRBJ1-4; TRBD1 agrees at 8 bases. V lost 3 bases to trimming and J lost 5 bases; unmatched junction nucleotides: 5. This CDR3 contains 15 residues. CDR1 and CDR2 from the germline V gene are MGHRA and YSYEKL. The CDR3 here is CASSHTTGANEKLFF. The CDR3 nucleotides read TGCGCCAGCAGCCACACGACAGGGGCAAATGAAAAACTGTTTTTT.

This clone turned up a few times. The chain joins TRBV27 to TRBJ1-1; perhaps TRBD1 as D (6 bases). CDR3 length: 13 residues. Deletions cut 6 bases from V and 3 bases from J, with 11 bases between. Per the germline V gene, CDR1 is MNHEY and CDR2 is SMNVEV (reference sequence). CDR3 amino acids: CASRTGTDTEAFF. CDR3 DNA: TGTGCCAGCAGGACAGGAACTGACACTGAAGCTTTCTTT.